This TCR beta chain was captured by sequencing in a study of shared clonotypes between healthy human individuals. The wider study: Donors had three CD4 naive, three CD4 memory, two CD8 naive and one CD8 memory plate apiece. Study-level findings and limits: Larger estimated richness was generally recorded for naive subsets relative to memory subsets. A handful of donors shared about 4.8% of their naive CD4 clonotypes. Relative to clonotypes present in all four donors, those not shared had lower generation probabilities.

Clones were read by immunoSEQ multiplex PCR, and TCRdb kept only the in-frame ones, dropping some. Of 2 million or so clones in the sample, 85% to 95% are singletons; the top ten hold 0.1% to 0.15%. About this clone: Antigen unknown.

The CDR3 is 17 residues long. V dropped 4 bases and J dropped 4; count of bases not matched to a gene: 13. Germline values: CDR1 SEHNR, CDR2 FQNEAQ (reference sequence). Material for sequencing was naive CD4+ T cells sorted from blood. Regarding subset: CD45RA+ positively selected. The TCR was taken from a man aged 18 to 29 in good health. The V call is TRBV7-9, the J call TRBJ2-3, with 8 nucleotides matching TRBD2. CDR3 sequence reads: CASSSRGLVWFADTQYF. CDR3 coding DNA: TGTGCCAGCAGCTCCCGGGGACTAGTATGGTTCGCAGATACGCAGTATTTT.